This T cell receptor (beta chain) was profiled in a study of T cell repertoires in cytomegalovirus infection. Across the study: Both recently identified HLA-C-restricted and well-studied HLA-B-restricted CMV epitopes were used in the study. CMV infection plus the matching HLA type was flagged by public TCR beta signatures.

Comments on this clonotype: Its target is not known.

Regarding the study as a whole: The ex vivo response showed dominance by HLA-C-restricted CMV-specific TCR beta clonotypes.

Trimming cost V 2 bases and J 4 bases; bases outside gene matches: 4. Per germline, CDR1 ENHRY and CDR2 SYGVKD. CDR3 length: 16 residues. Each CDR3 protein gets one entry after TCRdb re-called the reads with MiXCR. The sample comprises 80,000 to 90,000 distinct CDR3 sequences, approximately 46% of which are singletons, and more than 80% rests with the top ten. The V call is TRBV10-3, the J call TRBJ2-1; 11 bases match TRBD1. This clonotype was obtained from a human donor in good health (CMV status not recorded). Some clones in this sample may be carry-over from other donors' samples. The material sequenced was CD8+ T cells from cultured PBMCs, taken from culture after CMV antigen stimulation. For the CDR3, the DNA is TGTGCCATCAGTGAGACCGGGACAGGGGGATACAATGAGCAGTTCTTC. It yields the protein CAISETGTGGYNEQFF.